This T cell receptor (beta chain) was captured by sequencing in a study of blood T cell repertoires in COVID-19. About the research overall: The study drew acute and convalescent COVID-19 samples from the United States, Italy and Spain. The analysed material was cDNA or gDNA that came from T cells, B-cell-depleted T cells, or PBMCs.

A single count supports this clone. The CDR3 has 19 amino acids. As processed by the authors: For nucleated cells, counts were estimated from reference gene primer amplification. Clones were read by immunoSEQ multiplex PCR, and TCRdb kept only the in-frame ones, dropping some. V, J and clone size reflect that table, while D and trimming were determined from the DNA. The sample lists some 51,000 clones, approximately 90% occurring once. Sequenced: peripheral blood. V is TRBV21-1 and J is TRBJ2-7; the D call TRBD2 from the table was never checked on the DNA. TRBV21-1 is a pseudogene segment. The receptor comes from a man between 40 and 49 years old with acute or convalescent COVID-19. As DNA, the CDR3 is TGTGCCAGCAGCAAAGGAGGGACTAGCGGCCCCGGGGGCTGCTACGAGCAGTACTTC. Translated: CASSKGGTSGPGGCYEQYF.